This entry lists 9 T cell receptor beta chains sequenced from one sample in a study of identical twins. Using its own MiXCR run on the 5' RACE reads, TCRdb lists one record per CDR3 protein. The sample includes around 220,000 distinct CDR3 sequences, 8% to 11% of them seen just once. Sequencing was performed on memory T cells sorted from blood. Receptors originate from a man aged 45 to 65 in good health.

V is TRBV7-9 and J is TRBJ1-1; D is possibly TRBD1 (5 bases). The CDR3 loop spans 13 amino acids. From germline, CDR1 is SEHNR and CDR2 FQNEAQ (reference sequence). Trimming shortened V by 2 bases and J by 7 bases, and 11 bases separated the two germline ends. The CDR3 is CASSLLQEGEAFF. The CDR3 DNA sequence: TGTGCCAGCAGCTTATTACAGGAAGGTGAAGCTTTCTTT.

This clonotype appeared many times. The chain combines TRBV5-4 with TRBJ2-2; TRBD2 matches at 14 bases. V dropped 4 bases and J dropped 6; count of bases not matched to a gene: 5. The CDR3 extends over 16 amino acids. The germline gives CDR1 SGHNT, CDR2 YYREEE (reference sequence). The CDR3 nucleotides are TGTGCCAGCAGCCTAGGACTAGCGGGGGGTGCCGGGGAGCTGTTTTTT. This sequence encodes CASSLGLAGGAGELFF.

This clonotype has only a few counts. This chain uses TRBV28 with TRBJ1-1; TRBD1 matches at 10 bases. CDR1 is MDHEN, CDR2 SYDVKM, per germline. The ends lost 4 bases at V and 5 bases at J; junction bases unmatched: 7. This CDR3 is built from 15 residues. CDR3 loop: CASSYSGTGETEAFF. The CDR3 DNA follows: TGTGCCAGCAGTTACTCCGGGACAGGGGAAACTGAAGCTTTCTTT.

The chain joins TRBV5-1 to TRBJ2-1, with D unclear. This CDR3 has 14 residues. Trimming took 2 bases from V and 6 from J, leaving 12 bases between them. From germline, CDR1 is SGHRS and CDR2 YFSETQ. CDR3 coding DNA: TGCGCCAGCAGCTTCTCGGTGGGCCCCAATGAGCAGTTCTTC. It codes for CASSFSVGPNEQFF.

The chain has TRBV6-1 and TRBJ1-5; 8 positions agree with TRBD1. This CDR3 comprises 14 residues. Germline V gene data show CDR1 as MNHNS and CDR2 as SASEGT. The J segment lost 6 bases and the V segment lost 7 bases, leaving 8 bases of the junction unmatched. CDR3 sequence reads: CASMGRGRIQPQHF. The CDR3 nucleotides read TGTGCCAGCATGGGCAGGGGGCGGATTCAGCCCCAGCATTTT.

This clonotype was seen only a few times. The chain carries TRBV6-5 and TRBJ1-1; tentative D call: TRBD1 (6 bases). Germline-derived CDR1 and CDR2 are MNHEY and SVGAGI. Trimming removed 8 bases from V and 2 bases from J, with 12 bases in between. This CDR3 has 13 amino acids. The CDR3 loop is CASVYRVNTEAFF. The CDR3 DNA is TGTGCCAGCGTATACAGGGTTAACACTGAAGCTTTCTTT.

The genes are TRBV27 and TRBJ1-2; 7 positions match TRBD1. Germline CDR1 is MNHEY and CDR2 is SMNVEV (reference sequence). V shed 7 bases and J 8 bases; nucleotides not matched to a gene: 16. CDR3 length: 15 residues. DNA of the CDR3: TGTGCCAGCACAGCAACTACAGGGGTTCGGAGGGGCTACACCTTC. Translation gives CASTATTGVRRGYTF.

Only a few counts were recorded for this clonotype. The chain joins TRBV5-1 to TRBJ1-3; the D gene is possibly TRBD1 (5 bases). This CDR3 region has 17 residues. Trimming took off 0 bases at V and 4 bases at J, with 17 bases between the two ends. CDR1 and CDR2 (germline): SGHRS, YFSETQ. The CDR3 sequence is CASSLEKGGDSGNTIYF. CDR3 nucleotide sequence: TGCGCCAGCAGCTTGGAGAAGGGAGGGGATTCGGGAAACACCATATATTTT.

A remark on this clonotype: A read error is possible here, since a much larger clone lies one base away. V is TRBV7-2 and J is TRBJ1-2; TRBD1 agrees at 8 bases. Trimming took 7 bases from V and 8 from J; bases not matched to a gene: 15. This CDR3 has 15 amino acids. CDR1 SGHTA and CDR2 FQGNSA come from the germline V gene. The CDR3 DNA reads TGTGCCAGCATCCCACAGGGACAGGACTATGGCGGCTACACCTTC. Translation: CASIPQGQDYGGYTF.